This T cell receptor (beta chain) comes out of a study of CXCR3-negative and CXCR3-positive naive CD8 T cells. Germline V gene data show CDR1 as SGHRS and CDR2 as YFSETQ. The CDR3 spans 17 residues. All TRB cDNA libraries came from 5' RACE performed with UMI labels. TCRdb re-analyzed the 5' RACE reads; it lists each CDR3 protein once, without DNA. Its clone listing holds 150,000 to 170,000 distinct CDR3 sequences. Whole-study findings and limits: From TRB CDR3 properties, TCR strength was inferred; surface CD5 did not differ between naive subsets. Both naive subsets, CXCR3-negative and CXCR3-positive, displayed similar TRBV-TRBJ usage, unlike memory cells. The level of CXCR3 expression partially decreased after cryopreservation; the majority of assays used fresh PBMCs. More hydrophobic TRB CDR3s were found in CXCR3-positive naive cells than in CXCR3-negative naive cells.

To note about this clonotype: Antigen specificity is unknown.

Sorts that each held around 300,000 cells were run in triplicate for every CD8+ T cell subset. V is TRBV5-1 and J is TRBJ1-4. The sequence was collected from a human donor in good health. Some clones in this sample may be carry-over from other donors' samples. Sequenced material: naive CXCR3+ CD8+ T cells from blood. The subset was: CD45RO-CCR7+CD27+CD95- naive CD8+ T cells expressing CXCR3 (TNR3+). CDR3 sequence reads: CASSLDLLTSTNEKLFF.